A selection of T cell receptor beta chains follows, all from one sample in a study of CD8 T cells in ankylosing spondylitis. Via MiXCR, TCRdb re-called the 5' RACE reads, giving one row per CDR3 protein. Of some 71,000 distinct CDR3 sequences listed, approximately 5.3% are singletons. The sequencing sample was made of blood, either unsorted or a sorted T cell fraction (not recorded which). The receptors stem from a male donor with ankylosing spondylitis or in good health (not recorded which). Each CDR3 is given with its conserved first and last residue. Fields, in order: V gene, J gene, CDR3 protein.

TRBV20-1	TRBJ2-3	CSARDQGADTQYF
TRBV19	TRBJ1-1	CASSIGGGTVNTEAFF
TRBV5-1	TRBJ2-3	CASSLDPGGHRPQYF
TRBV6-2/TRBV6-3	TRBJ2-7	CASTYGSKPYEQYF
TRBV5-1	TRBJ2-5	CASSSDRNQETQYF
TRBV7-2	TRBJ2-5	CASSLARPGKETQYF
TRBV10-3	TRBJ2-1	CAISLQGDEQFF
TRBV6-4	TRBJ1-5	CASSEGSNQPQHF
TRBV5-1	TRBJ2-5	CASSQEPGVSKETQYF
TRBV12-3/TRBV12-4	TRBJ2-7	CTSRTGTGGYEQYF
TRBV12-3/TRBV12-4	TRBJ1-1	CASRRDTSNTEAFF
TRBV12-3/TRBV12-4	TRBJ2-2	CASSWTSGGPGELFF
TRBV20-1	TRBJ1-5	CSAITGQGSPNQPQHF
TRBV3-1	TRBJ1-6	CASSQAGSSSGPLHF
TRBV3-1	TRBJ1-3	CASSQDWRVGGNTIYF
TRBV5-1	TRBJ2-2	CASSLTPLGQVNTGELFF
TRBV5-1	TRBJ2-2	CASSLVVRGYTGELFF
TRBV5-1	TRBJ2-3	CASSSSRGGTDTQYF
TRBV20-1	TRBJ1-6	CSARAEALRGGDNSPLHF
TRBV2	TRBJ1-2	CASSRTAGDGYTF
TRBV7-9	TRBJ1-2	CASSLALENYGYTF
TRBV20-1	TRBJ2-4	CSARRQGQNIQYF
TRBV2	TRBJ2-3	CASSGRAHTDTQYF
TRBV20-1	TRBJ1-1	CSARWSGTGLTEAFF
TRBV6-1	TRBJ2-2	CASSPGRTPNTGELFF
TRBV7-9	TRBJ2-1	CASSFPDRGLDEQFF
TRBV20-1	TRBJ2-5	CSAREPSGGVGTQYF
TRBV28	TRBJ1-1	CASSLVSEAFF
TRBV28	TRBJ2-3	CASPGREGTDTQYF
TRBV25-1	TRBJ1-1	CATASGVSTAFF
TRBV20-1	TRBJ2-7	CSARDNKAYEQYF
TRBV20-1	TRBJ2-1	CSARGGLAGVYEQFF
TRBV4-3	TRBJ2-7	CASSHGLAGVYEQYF
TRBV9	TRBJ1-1	CASSVEQGGRNTEAFF
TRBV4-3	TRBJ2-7	CASSQGGRGGYEQYF
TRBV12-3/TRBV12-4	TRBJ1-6	CASSSGARGSPLHF
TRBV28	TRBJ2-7	CASSIGGAGLKSVEQYF
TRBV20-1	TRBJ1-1	CSARDGTPNTEAFF
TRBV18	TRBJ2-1	CASSLREISYNEQFF
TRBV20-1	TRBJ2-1	CSAPQAAGGSLNEQFF
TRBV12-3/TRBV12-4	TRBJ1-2	CASSAGLPYGYTF
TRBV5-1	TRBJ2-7	CASSPFFSTGGESYEQYF
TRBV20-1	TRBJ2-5	CSAQAPSSETQYF
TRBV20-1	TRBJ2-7	CSARGSLKEQYF
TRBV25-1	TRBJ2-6	CASSEDPGANVLTF
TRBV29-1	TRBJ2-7	CSVELAGGRWGEQYF